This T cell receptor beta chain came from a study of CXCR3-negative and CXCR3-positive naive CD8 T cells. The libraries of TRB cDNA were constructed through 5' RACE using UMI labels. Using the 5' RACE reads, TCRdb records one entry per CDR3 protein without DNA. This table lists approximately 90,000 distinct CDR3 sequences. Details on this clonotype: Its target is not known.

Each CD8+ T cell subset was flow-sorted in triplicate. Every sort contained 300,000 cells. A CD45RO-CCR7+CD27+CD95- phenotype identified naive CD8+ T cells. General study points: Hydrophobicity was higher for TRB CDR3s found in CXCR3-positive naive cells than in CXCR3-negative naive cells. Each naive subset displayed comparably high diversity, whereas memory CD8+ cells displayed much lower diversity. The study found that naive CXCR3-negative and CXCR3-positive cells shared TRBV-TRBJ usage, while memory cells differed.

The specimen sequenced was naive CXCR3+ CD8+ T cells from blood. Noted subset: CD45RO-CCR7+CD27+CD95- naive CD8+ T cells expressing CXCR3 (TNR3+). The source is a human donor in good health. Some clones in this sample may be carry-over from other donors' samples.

Here the CDR3 reads CASRDGTYEQYF. V usage is TRBV28 and J usage is TRBJ2-7. Looked up from germline, CDR1 is MDHEN and CDR2 is SYDVKM. The CDR3 loop spans 12 amino acids.